The 5 T cell receptor beta chains reported below all come from one sample, sequenced in a study of a mutant IDH1 vaccine in newly diagnosed glioma. Clones were read by immunoSEQ multiplex PCR, and TCRdb kept only the in-frame ones, dropping some. The sample yields fewer than 75,000 clones, about 88% seen once. Regarding time point: week 11, during vaccination. The investigators gave 300 ug of mutant IDH1 20-mer peptide in each vaccine dose, together with topical imiquimod. Antigens for these TCRs are unknown. Sequenced here: PBMCs, sampled from a glioma patient whose treatment included an IDH1 peptide vaccine. These receptors all stem from a woman in her fifties or sixties with glioma.

This clone appeared once. This chain joins TRBV5-4 and TRBJ1-2; D perhaps matches TRBD1 (6 bases). The CDR3 consists of 17 residues. Germline V gene lookup returns CDR1 SGHNT and CDR2 YYREEE (reference sequence). V was trimmed by 7 bases and J by 2 bases, leaving 24 bases between them. The CDR3 reads CASRLWGGHRVNYGYTF. CDR3 in DNA: TGTGCCAGCCGACTGTGGGGGGGACACCGAGTAAACTATGGCTACACCTTC.

The chain employs TRBV29-1 and TRBJ2-1, with TRBD1 identical over 7 bases. V trimming: 2 bases; J trimming: 4 bases; junction bases outside the gene matches: 5. The CDR3 length is 14 residues. From germline, CDR1 is SQVTM and CDR2 ANQGSEA. The CDR3 nucleotides are TGCAGCGTTGAAATACAGGGGCGGTACAATGAGCAGTTCTTC. Encoded protein: CSVEIQGRYNEQFF.

V usage is TRBV4-2 and J usage is TRBJ1-2, with unresolved D. In germline, CDR1 is LGHNA, CDR2 YNFKEQ. The germline V and J ends were trimmed by 1 base and 7 bases, with 4 bases remaining between them. The length of the CDR3 is 11 residues. The CDR3 bases are TGTGCCAGCAGCCAAGCTGGTGGCTACACCTTC. The encoded protein is CASSQAGGYTF.

This chain links TRBV9 with TRBJ2-7, with a tentative D call TRBD1 (6 bases). Trimming pared 0 bases from V and 2 bases from J, leaving 18 bases between. The CDR3 covers 17 residues. The germline V gene has CDR1 SGDLS and CDR2 YYNGEE. The DNA of the CDR3 is TGTGCCAGCAGCGTAGGGGACACATCGAGAGGGCCCTACGAGCAGTACTTC. It translates to CASSVGDTSRGPYEQYF.

This clone turned up a few times. This chain uses TRBV9 with TRBJ1-1; the D is unclear. The CDR3 covers 14 residues. The V gene's germline CDR1 is SGDLS and CDR2 YYNGEE. Trimming left V 2 bases short and J 1 base short, with 9 bases between. This CDR3 is CASSVFERNTEAFF. In DNA, the CDR3 is TGTGCCAGCAGCGTTTTCGAACGGAACACTGAAGCTTTCTTT. Combining the CDR3 with reference TRBV9 and TRBJ1-1 gives the whole variable domain DSGVTQTPKHLITATGQRVTLRCSPRSGDLSVYWYQQSLDQGLQFLIQYYNGEERAKGNILERFSAQQFPDLHSELNLSSLELGDSALYFCASSVFERNTEAFFGQGTRLTVV.